A selection of T cell receptor beta chains follows, all from one sample in a study of cytomegalovirus exposure and HLA in healthy donors. The data were produced by immunoSEQ multiplex PCR, yet TCRdb's version contains in-frame clones alone and is incomplete. The sample has tens of thousands of clones; 75% to 90% are singletons. The specimen was PBMCs. All receptors come from a woman aged 18-29 years in good health and CMV-seronegative. Each CDR3 is given with its conserved first and last residue. A D gene is named only where the DNA matches it firmly. The size of a clone is reported for some rows only, either as once, few or many, or as a class for expanded clones.

TGTGCCAGTATCCGCAGGGACACCGGGGAGCTGTTTTTT,CASIRRDTGELFF,.,TRBJ2-2,TRBV19,.
TGTGCCAGCTCATCCATACAGGGGGTGTACACTGAAGCTTTCTTT,CASSSIQGVYTEAFF,once,TRBJ1-1,TRBV18,TRBD1
TGTGCCAGCAGGGATGACAGGGCTTCCTACGAGCAGTACTTC,CASRDDRASYEQYF,.,TRBJ2-7,TRBV28,TRBD1
TGTGCCTGGTATCGGGGGGACGCCTACAATGAGCAGTTCTTC,CAWYRGDAYNEQFF,.,TRBJ2-1,TRBV30,TRBD2
TGTGCCAGCAGTTCCCCCGACCTCAGGGATAGAAACACCATATATTTT,CASSSPDLRDRNTIYF,.,TRBJ1-3,TRBV28,.
TGTGCCAGCAGTCCCCGGACAGGGATCCACGAGCAGTACTTC,CASSPRTGIHEQYF,.,TRBJ2-7,TRBV28,TRBD1
TGTGCCAGCAGCTTATCCCCAGGTTTTAACTATGGCTACACCTTC,CASSLSPGFNYGYTF,.,TRBJ1-2,TRBV7-2,.
TGTGCCAGCAGTCCACAGGGGGCGAGCGACACTGAAGCTTTCTTT,CASSPQGASDTEAFF,.,TRBJ1-1,TRBV27,TRBD1
TGTGCCAGCAGCCGACTAGCGGGAGGAAACGAGCAGTACTTC,CASSRLAGGNEQYF,.,TRBJ2-7,TRBV28,TRBD2
TGTGCCAGTACAACTAGCGGGAAGAATGAGCAGTTCTTC,CASTTSGKNEQFF,.,TRBJ2-1,TRBV19,TRBD2
TGCGCCAGCAGCCCCGGACTAGCGGGCACCCCCGGGGAGCTGTTTTTT,CASSPGLAGTPGELFF,.,TRBJ2-2,TRBV5-1,TRBD2
TGTGCCAGCAGCTTAGCGGGGGAGCGGAAGGAGACCCAGTACTTC,CASSLAGERKETQYF,.,TRBJ2-5,TRBV7-3,TRBD2
TGTGCTAGTGGTATTGGGACAGGAGAGACTGAAGCTTTCTTT,CASGIGTGETEAFF,.,TRBJ1-1,TRBV12-5,TRBD1